This T cell receptor (beta chain) was profiled in a study of shared clonotypes between healthy human individuals. Germline CDR1 reads LNHNV; CDR2 reads YYDKDF (reference sequence). The CDR3 adds up to 9 amino acids, both ends counted. This clone occurred a few times. No conserved phenylalanine or tryptophan ends this CDR3, so it is likely a read error. The DNA is omitted, as the CDR3 cannot be located on it reliably, and the CDR3 follows TCRdb's listing. Researchers divided each subset's genomic DNA evenly across several immunoSEQ plates. Repertoires were generated with immunoSEQ multiplex PCR, while TCRdb's copy carries only in-frame clones and drops some. Here the sample spans about 2,500,000 clones, around nine tenths being singletons.

The clonotype originates from a man aged 18 to 29 in good health. The rearrangement uses TRBV15 and TRBJ1-5; the table's D gene call, TRBD1, was not cross checked with the DNA. The source material was naive CD4+ T cells sorted from blood. This sample's subset: CD45RA+ positively selected. The CDR3 sequence: CATSRKQDI.